Listed below are T cell receptor beta chains from one sample, sequenced in a study of T cells in Graves' hyperthyroidism and ophthalmopathy. TCRdb itself ran the multiplex PCR reads through MiXCR, one entry per CDR3 protein. The table lists about 410,000 distinct CDR3 sequences, roughly 14% of them singletons, with around 19% in the top ten. The material sequenced was blood. These TCRs come from a woman in her twenties or thirties with Graves' ophthalmopathy. Each CDR3 is given with its conserved first and last residue. Each record gives: V gene, J gene, clone size, D gene, CDR3 DNA, CDR3 protein. A D gene is named only where the DNA matches it firmly. Clone size is shown for a subset of rows, as once, few, many or a class of expanded clone.

v_gene: TRBV20-1; j_gene: TRBJ1-5; abundance: few; d_gene: NA; CDR3nt: TGCAGTGCCCGCGGCGGACCCAATCAGCCCCAGCATTTT; CDR3aa: CSARGGPNQPQHF
v_gene: TRBV19; j_gene: TRBJ2-4; abundance: NA; d_gene: NA; CDR3nt: TGTGCCAGTAGTATAACGAGGGTGGGCGAAAACATTCAGTACTTC; CDR3aa: CASSITRVGENIQYF
v_gene: TRBV7-6; j_gene: TRBJ1-4; abundance: NA; d_gene: TRBD1; CDR3nt: TGTGCCAGCAGCCGGGGACAGGGAAAAGAAAAACTGTTTTTT; CDR3aa: CASSRGQGKEKLFF
v_gene: TRBV30; j_gene: TRBJ1-1; abundance: many; d_gene: NA; CDR3nt: TGTGCCTGGAGACAATCAGCCTCGGGCACTGAAGCTTTCTTT; CDR3aa: CAWRQSASGTEAFF
v_gene: TRBV28; j_gene: TRBJ1-2; abundance: many; d_gene: NA; CDR3nt: TGTGCCAGCTGTACACCCCCATACTATGGCTACACCTTC; CDR3aa: CASCTPPYYGYTF
v_gene: TRBV9; j_gene: TRBJ2-1; abundance: few; d_gene: TRBD1; CDR3nt: TGTGCCAGCAGTAGGACAGGGGTCGGCAATGAGCAGTTCTTC; CDR3aa: CASSRTGVGNEQFF
v_gene: TRBV20-1; j_gene: TRBJ2-2; abundance: once; d_gene: NA; CDR3nt: TGCAGTGCTAGATCGGGACTCGCAAACACCGGGGAGCTGTTTTTT; CDR3aa: CSARSGLANTGELFF
v_gene: TRBV5-1; j_gene: TRBJ1-3; abundance: NA; d_gene: TRBD1; CDR3nt: TGCGCCAGCAGCACAGCAACAGGGGGCGACACCGGGGACACCATATATTTT; CDR3aa: CASSTATGGDTGDTIYF
v_gene: TRBV6-1; j_gene: TRBJ2-2; abundance: many; d_gene: TRBD2; CDR3nt: TGTGCCACGGTAGCGGGGGGGCTCGACACCGGGGAGCTGTTTTTT; CDR3aa: CATVAGGLDTGELFF
v_gene: TRBV14; j_gene: TRBJ2-3; abundance: many; d_gene: NA; CDR3nt: TGTGCCAGCAGCCAAAATGGCGCAGATACGCAGTATTTT; CDR3aa: CASSQNGADTQYF
v_gene: TRBV30; j_gene: TRBJ2-2; abundance: many; d_gene: NA; CDR3nt: TGTGCCTGGAGTTCGGGGTTAGGGTCCGGGGAGCTGTTTTTT; CDR3aa: CAWSSGLGSGELFF
v_gene: TRBV12-3/TRBV12-4; j_gene: TRBJ1-5; abundance: NA; d_gene: NA; CDR3nt: TGTGCCAGCAGTACCATGGGGAGCAATCAGCCCCAGCATTTT; CDR3aa: CASSTMGSNQPQHF
v_gene: TRBV5-8; j_gene: TRBJ1-1; abundance: many; d_gene: NA; CDR3nt: TGTGCCAGCGTACGGGGGTACACTGAAGCTTTCTTT; CDR3aa: CASVRGYTEAFF
v_gene: TRBV29-1; j_gene: TRBJ2-5; abundance: many; d_gene: NA; CDR3nt: TGCAGCGGGGGTGGGGGGACCCAGTACTTC; CDR3aa: CSGGGGTQYF
v_gene: TRBV6-1; j_gene: TRBJ2-2; abundance: many; d_gene: NA; CDR3nt: TGTGCCAGCAGCCAGGGAGGGGGGGGAAGGAACACCGGGGAGCTGTTTTTT; CDR3aa: CASSQGGGGRNTGELFF
v_gene: TRBV5-6; j_gene: TRBJ2-1; abundance: many; d_gene: NA; CDR3nt: TGTGCCAGCCAGAAGGGGGGGTTTCTCAATGAGCAGTTCTTC; CDR3aa: CASQKGGFLNEQFF
v_gene: TRBV5-1; j_gene: TRBJ1-1; abundance: many; d_gene: NA; CDR3nt: TGCGCCAGCAGCTTGGCCATTCAGGGGCGGGATGCTTTCTTT; CDR3aa: CASSLAIQGRDAFF
v_gene: TRBV20-1; j_gene: TRBJ1-2; abundance: many; d_gene: NA; CDR3nt: TGCAGTGCCACATACCCTGGACAGAACTATGGCTACACCTTC; CDR3aa: CSATYPGQNYGYTF
v_gene: TRBV6-9; j_gene: TRBJ1-4; abundance: NA; d_gene: NA; CDR3nt: TGTGCCAGCAGTTACGGGGCAGGGAGAAATGAAAAACTGTTTTTT; CDR3aa: CASSYGAGRNEKLFF
v_gene: TRBV3-1; j_gene: TRBJ2-1; abundance: many; d_gene: NA; CDR3nt: TGTGCCAGCAGCCAGTGGGGGCGGGGGAGCTCCTACAATGAGCAGTTCTTC; CDR3aa: CASSQWGRGSSYNEQFF
v_gene: TRBV19; j_gene: TRBJ2-1; abundance: NA; d_gene: NA; CDR3nt: TGTGCCAGTAGTATAGTCAAGGCCAGTGAGCAGTTCTTC; CDR3aa: CASSIVKASEQFF
v_gene: TRBV4-1; j_gene: TRBJ1-3; abundance: NA; d_gene: NA; CDR3nt: TGCGCCAGCAGCCAGCCACTGCGGCGGGGAAACACCATATATTTT; CDR3aa: CASSQPLRRGNTIYF
v_gene: TRBV4-1; j_gene: TRBJ2-5; abundance: many; d_gene: NA; CDR3nt: TGCGCCAGCAGCCAAGATAGCCAGGGACAAGAGACCCAGTACTTC; CDR3aa: CASSQDSQGQETQYF
v_gene: TRBV9; j_gene: TRBJ2-5; abundance: NA; d_gene: TRBD1; CDR3nt: TGTGCCAGCAGCCCCAGACAGGGGGCAGGAGAGACCCAGTACTTC; CDR3aa: CASSPRQGAGETQYF